Listed here are 8 T cell receptor beta chains from one sample, sequenced in a study of cytomegalovirus exposure and HLA in healthy donors. Some clones are missing from TCRdb's copy, which holds only in-frame ones; the method was immunoSEQ multiplex PCR. The profile covers some 140,000 clones, with 75% to 90% appearing a single time and 20% to 25% taken by the ten largest. Sequences were obtained from PBMCs. Source of these receptors: a man between 18 and 29 years old in good health and CMV-seropositive.

This clone was seen only a few times. The chain recombines TRBV29-1 with TRBJ1-1; 8 positions agree with TRBD1. V lost 6 bases and J lost 4; bases outside the gene matches: 7. The CDR3 is made up of 13 amino acids. In germline, CDR1 is SQVTM, CDR2 ANQGSEA. CDR3 sequence: CSVQGAGGTEAFF. The CDR3 nucleotides read TGCAGCGTGCAGGGGGCCGGGGGCACTGAAGCTTTCTTT.

V and J are TRBV4-3 and TRBJ2-7, with 12 bases lining up with TRBD2. CDR1 is LGHNA, CDR2 YSLEER, per germline. V shed 3 bases and J 3 bases; nucleotides not matched to a gene: 6. The CDR3 length is 16 residues. The CDR3 nucleotides read TGCGCCAGCAGCCAGGAACCGGGACTAGCGGGCTACGAGCAGTACTTC. This sequence encodes CASSQEPGLAGYEQYF.

This clone occurred a few times. The chain combines TRBV7-9 with TRBJ1-2; 12 bases match TRBD1. This CDR3 is 16 amino acids long. With 5 bases clipped from V and 2 bases from J, the junction kept 6 bases outside the gene matches. Germline CDR1 and CDR2: SEHNR and FQNEAQ (reference sequence). Written as DNA, the CDR3 is TGTGCCAGCAGCCCCGGGACAGGGGGCGCGAACTATGGCTACACCTTC. Translated, it gives CASSPGTGGANYGYTF.

The chain combines TRBV4-3 with TRBJ2-1; the match to TRBD1 covers 8 bases. Trimming removed 4 bases from V and 7 bases from J; junction bases left unmatched: 9. Germline V gene sequence: CDR1 LGHNA, CDR2 YSLEER. The CDR3 runs to 15 residues. The CDR3: CASSRLTGVENEQFF. In DNA, the CDR3 is TGCGCCAGCAGCCGCTTGACAGGGGTGGAGAATGAGCAGTTCTTC.

J is TRBJ1-1 and V is TRBV7-9, with 7 nucleotides matching TRBD1. The CDR3 totals 17 residues. CDR1 and CDR2 (germline): SEHNR, FQNEAQ (reference sequence). The junction had 12 bases not matched to a gene; V was cut back by 2 bases and J by 3 bases. Here the CDR3 DNA reads TGTGCCAGCAGCTTAACTGGGACAGCGGTGGCGGACACTGAAGCTTTCTTT. Encoded protein: CASSLTGTAVADTEAFF.

The genes are TRBV11-2 and TRBJ1-2; 11 nucleotides line up with TRBD1. J gave up 4 bases and V 4 bases, and 5 bases lay outside the gene matches. The CDR3 length is 15 residues. The germline CDR1 and CDR2 sequences are SGHAT and FQNNGV. The CDR3 DNA sequence: TGTGCCAGCAGCTCGCAAGGACAGGGGGCCTATGGCTACACCTTC. Translated: CASSSQGQGAYGYTF.

V is TRBV5-1 and J is TRBJ2-5; 9 bases are shared with TRBD1. The CDR3 sequence is 19 residues long. Germline CDR1 SGHRS, CDR2 YFSETQ. With 1 base clipped from V and 0 bases from J, the junction kept 13 bases outside the gene matches. CDR3 sequence (DNA): TGCGCCAGCAGCTTGAGGGGGACAGGGACGCCCTCGTACCAAGAGACCCAGTACTTC. Translated: CASSLRGTGTPSYQETQYF.

The chain is built from TRBV19 and TRBJ2-2; D gene uncertain. V was clipped by 3 bases and J by 4 bases, with 9 bases between them. The V gene's germline CDR1 is LNHDA and CDR2 SQIVND (reference sequence). The CDR3 covers 14 residues. DNA of the CDR3: TGTGCCAGTAGTATTTTTGGCGGCACCGGGGAGCTGTTTTTT. This sequence encodes CASSIFGGTGELFF.